This entry is about one TCR beta chain. Its matching antigen is unknown. These data belong to a study of cytomegalovirus exposure and HLA in healthy donors. Trimming took 3 bases from V and 4 from J; bases not matched to a gene: 7. The CDR3 covers 15 residues. Germline CDR1 reads SGHTA; CDR2 reads FQGNSA. The study's findings and limits: In most subjects, TCR beta sequences reportedly gave accurate predictions of HLA-A and HLA-B alleles. TCR beta chains numbering under 200 were designated cytomegalovirus-associated. In a later analysis, DRB1 alleles had the most associated TCRs; HLA-C alleles the fewest.

Primers included in the PCR were 60 Vbeta and 13 Jbeta primers. The protocol was immunoSEQ multiplex PCR, while the TCRdb copy is restricted to in-frame clones and leaves out a portion. The data show some 100,000 clones, approximately 80% seen once. The sequence derives from a woman aged 18-29 years in good health and CMV-seronegative. This chain connects TRBV7-2 to TRBJ2-5; TRBD1 matches 8 bases. Sequencing used PBMCs. Written as DNA, the CDR3 is TGTGCCAGCAGCTTGGGGCAGGGGGCTGGAGAGACCCAGTACTTC. Its translation is CASSLGQGAGETQYF.